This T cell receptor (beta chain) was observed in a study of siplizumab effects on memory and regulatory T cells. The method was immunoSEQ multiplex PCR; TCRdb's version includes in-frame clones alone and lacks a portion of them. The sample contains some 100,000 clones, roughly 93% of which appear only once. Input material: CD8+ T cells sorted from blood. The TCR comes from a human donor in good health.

The DNA for the CDR3 is TGTGCCAGCAGTTTGGCAGGGTTGTACGAGCAGTACTTC. Amino acids: CASSLAGLYEQYF. This chain uses TRBV27 with TRBJ2-7; perhaps TRBD1 as D (5 bases). Trimming cost V 3 bases and J 4 bases, with 10 bases left between them. The CDR3 runs to 13 residues. Germline CDR1 reads MNHEY; CDR2 reads SMNVEV (reference sequence).